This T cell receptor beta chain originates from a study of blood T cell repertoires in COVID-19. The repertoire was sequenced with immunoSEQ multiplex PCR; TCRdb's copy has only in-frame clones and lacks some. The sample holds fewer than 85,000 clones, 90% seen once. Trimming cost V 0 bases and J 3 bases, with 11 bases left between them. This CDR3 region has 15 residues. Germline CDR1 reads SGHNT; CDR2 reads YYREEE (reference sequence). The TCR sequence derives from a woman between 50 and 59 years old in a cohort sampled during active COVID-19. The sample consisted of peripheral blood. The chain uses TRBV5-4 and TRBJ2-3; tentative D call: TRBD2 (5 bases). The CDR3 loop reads CASSLELGGTDTQYF. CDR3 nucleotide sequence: TGTGCCAGCAGCTTGGAACTAGGTGGTACAGATACGCAGTATTTT.